This TCR beta chain was sequenced for a study of cytotoxic CD8 clonotypes in ibrutinib-treated CLL. Whole-study findings and limits: Clonotypes that were public were uncommon, and they contracted or stayed stable on treatment.

Germline V lookup: CDR1 MNHNS, CDR2 SASEGT. V was shortened by 4 bases and J by 6 bases, with 13 bases between the two germline ends. This CDR3 contains 14 residues. Concerning this clone: The antigen is unknown.

The data were produced by immunoSEQ multiplex PCR, yet TCRdb's version contains in-frame clones alone and is incomplete. The sample includes tens of thousands of clones, roughly 84% of them seen just once. The sequence derives from a human donor with chronic lymphocytic leukemia. This chain uses TRBV6-1 with TRBJ1-3; D is uncertain. This specimen was PBMCs, taken before ibrutinib treatment. The CDR3 is CASSGSRDQNTIYF. The DNA for the CDR3 is TGTGCCAGCAGTGGATCGAGGGATCAAAACACCATATATTTT.